Presented here are 21 T cell receptor beta chains from one specimen sequenced in a study of tumor and adjacent non-tumor tissue in lung cancer. A modified ARM-PCR protocol with three rounds of nested PCR amplified TCRbeta. A single record per CDR3 protein comes from TCRdb applying MiXCR to the multiplex PCR reads. Of fewer than 85,000 distinct CDR3 sequences detected, around 73% appear once; the ten largest clones hold roughly 27%. No cell sorting was done before RNA was extracted from the tissue. Sequencing input: lung tumor tissue. The source of these receptors is a man aged 60-69 years with non-small cell lung cancer.

Notes on this clonotype: One end of the junction is discordant with germline, which a read error may explain. The genes are TRBV20-1 and TRBJ2-5, with a weak D call TRBD2 (6 bases). Germline-derived CDR1 and CDR2 are DFQATT and SNEGSKA (reference sequence). CDR3 length equals 11 residues. The CDR3 coding sequence is TGTTGTGCTAGCGCTCAAGAGACCCAGTACTTC. This gives the protein CCASAQETQYF.

V and J are TRBV12-3 or TRBV12-4 and TRBJ1-1; TRBD1 might be the D (6 bases). The CDR3 sequence is 16 residues long. CDR3 coding DNA: TGTATCAGCAGTCTAAGAACCGGCAAACAGGGCACTGAAGCTTTCTTT. This codes for CISSLRTGKQGTEAFF.

This clonotype has just one count. No conserved phenylalanine or tryptophan is present at the end of the CDR3, so a read error is the likely explanation. V and J are TRBV29-1 and TRBJ1-1, with TRBD1 as a possible D gene (5 bases). The CDR3 is made up of 13 amino acids. The germline V gene encodes CDR1 SQVTM and CDR2 ANQGSEA. CDR3 bases: TGCAGGGTTGGTGAAGGGGAGAACTCTGAAGCTTTCATT. Translated: CRVGEGENSEAFI.

Details on this clonotype: Germline is not matched at one junction end, which may reflect a read error. The V gene is TRBV20-1, the J gene TRBJ2-1; D is unresolved. CDR3 size: 16 residues. Germline V gives CDR1 DFQATT, CDR2 SNEGSKA (reference sequence). In DNA form, the CDR3 reads TGCAGTGCTAGAGAACGCGTCTTGCCCGGGTACGATGACCAGTTCTTC. It yields the protein CSARERVLPGYDDQFF.

Remarks on this clonotype: A read error may account for a junction end that differs from germline. The J gene is TRBJ2-1, the V gene TRBV20-1; a possible D gene is TRBD2 (5 bases). Germline V gene sequence: CDR1 DFQATT, CDR2 SNEGSKA (reference sequence). This CDR3 comprises 13 residues. CDR3 region: CNARGPGNNEQFF. CDR3 coding DNA: TGCAATGCTAGAGGACCCGGGAACAATGAGCAGTTCTTC.

As regards this clonotype: The germline gene is not matched at one end of the junction; a read error may be the cause. The V gene is TRBV29-1, the J gene TRBJ2-3, with TRBD2 as a possible D gene (6 bases). Germline loops: CDR1 SQVTM, CDR2 ANQGSEA. The CDR3 consists of 14 residues. CDR3 region: CNVAIGARGDKQYF. The CDR3 nucleotides are TGCAACGTTGCCATTGGGGCGCGGGGAGATAAGCAGTATTTT.

Comment on this clonotype: A much larger clone differs from this one at a single base, so this may be a read error. This CDR3 reads CVSSLAGGNEQFF. CDR3 DNA: TGCGTCAGCAGCTTGGCCGGGGGGAATGAGCAGTTCTTC. This chain connects TRBV5-1 to TRBJ2-1; 7 bases are a match to TRBD2. The CDR3 extends over 13 amino acids. Germline-derived CDR1 and CDR2 are SGHRS and YFSETQ.

Only one count was recorded for this clonotype. The junction does not match germline at one end; this may be a read error. CDR3 sequence (DNA): TGCAGTGGTTCCTCCCCCTCAGGGGGCGGTGGTAATGAAAAGCTGTTTTTT. Protein: CSGSSPSGGGGNEKLFF. The rearrangement joins TRBV20-1 to TRBJ1-4; 8 nucleotides agree with TRBD1. Germline V CDR1 and CDR2: DFQATT, SNEGSKA (reference sequence). This CDR3 is built from 17 residues.

This rearrangement joins TRBV20-1 to TRBJ2-7; D might be TRBD2 (7 bases). In germline, CDR1 is DFQATT, CDR2 SNEGSKA (reference sequence). This CDR3 has 13 residues. As DNA, the CDR3 is TGCAGTGCTAGACGGGGGGCCACCTACAAGCAGTACGTC. Translating it yields CSARRGATYKQYV.

Within the sample, this clonotype is large. V usage is TRBV6-5 and J usage is TRBJ2-5; 7 nucleotides line up with TRBD1. CDR1 and CDR2 (germline): MNHEY, SVGAGI. The CDR3 runs 14 residues. The J segment lost 5 bases and the V segment lost 0 bases, leaving 3 bases of the junction unmatched. CDR3: CASSYSTGHETQYF. The CDR3 DNA is TGTGCCAGCAGTTACTCGACAGGGCACGAGACCCAGTACTTC.

V gene TRBV9 combines with J gene TRBJ2-2, with D uncertain. The CDR3 sequence is 14 residues long. The germline V and J ends were trimmed by 3 bases and 0 bases, with 6 bases remaining between them. Germline CDR1 is SGDLS and CDR2 is YYNGEE. The CDR3 nucleotides are TGTGCCAGCAGCGGGAGTGCGAACACCGGGGAGCTGTTTTTT. Protein sequence: CASSGSANTGELFF.

Note on this clonotype: A clone one base away is much larger, so this may be a read error. The gene calls are TRBV6-1 and TRBJ2-7; tentative D call: TRBD1 (5 bases). The CDR3 is 12 amino acids. Per germline, CDR1 MNHNS and CDR2 SASEGT. The CDR3 is CVSQGAVIQQYF. For the CDR3, the DNA is TGTGTCAGCCAGGGCGCAGTCATCCAGCAGTACTTC.

Note on this clonotype: This CDR3 fails to terminate in the conserved phenylalanine or tryptophan, so it likely reflects a read error. The V call is TRBV24-1, the J call TRBJ2-1; 13 nucleotides match TRBD2. The CDR3 contains 20 residues. Germline assignment: CDR1 KGHDR and CDR2 SFDVKD. The ends lost 6 bases at V and 6 bases at J; junction bases unmatched: 19. CDR3: CATSHRTSGRAGMAANEQFI. The DNA of the CDR3 is TGTGCCACCAGTCACCGCACTAGCGGGAGGGCCGGTATGGCCGCCAATGAGCAGTTCATC.

The V gene is TRBV14, the J gene TRBJ2-5; 12 bases align to TRBD2. This CDR3 spans 18 amino acids. V lost 5 bases and J lost 4; bases outside the gene matches: 14. CDR1 is SGHDN, CDR2 FVKESK, per germline. CDR3 sequence: CASSMPIRTSGTGETQYF. CDR3 DNA sequence: TGTGCCAGCAGCATGCCCATCAGGACTAGCGGGACCGGAGAGACCCAGTACTTC.

In the case of this clonotype: One end of the junction varies from germline; a read error may be responsible. This sequence joins TRBV20-1 and TRBJ2-1; D not resolved. Per the germline V gene, CDR1 is DFQATT and CDR2 is SNEGSKA (reference sequence). The CDR3 totals 15 residues. This CDR3 reads CSAHPTHSSYNEHLF. CDR3 DNA: TGCAGTGCCCACCCGACTCACAGCTCCTACAATGAGCACTTATTC.

A word on this clonotype: Here the CDR3 omits its conserved ending phenylalanine or tryptophan, so a read error is the likely source. V usage is TRBV29-1 and J usage is TRBJ2-1, with D possibly being TRBD1 or TRBD2 (5 bases each). V lost 1 base to trimming and J lost 9 bases, with 25 bases between them. Germline CDR1 SQVTM, CDR2 ANQGSEA. This CDR3 contains 17 residues. CDR3 in DNA: TGCAGCGTTGAAGGAGAATACCGGGACGGCCTTTCCATTGAGCAGTTCTTA. Translation: CSVEGEYRDGLSIEQFL.

Turning to this clonotype: Because it lacks the conserved phenylalanine or tryptophan at the end, this CDR3 is likely a read error. This sequence joins TRBV12-3 or TRBV12-4 and TRBJ1-1; D gene unclear. CDR3 length equals 13 residues. The CDR3 spells CASRPQQNSEAFY. For the CDR3, the DNA is TGTGCCAGCAGGCCACAACAGAACAGTGAAGCTTTCTAT.

This clonotype was observed a single time. The final CDR3 position lacks the conserved phenylalanine or tryptophan, pointing to a likely read error. V and J are TRBV6-1 and TRBJ1-2, with TRBD1 matching over 7 bases. The ends lost 5 bases at V and 4 bases at J; junction bases unmatched: 7. Per germline, CDR1 MNHNS and CDR2 SASEGT. This CDR3 region has 14 residues. For the CDR3, the DNA is TGTGCCAGCAGTAAAGACAGGGAGGCCTATGGCTACACCGTT. Protein sequence: CASSKDREAYGYTV.

Worth noting for this clonotype: A read error may account for a junction end that differs from germline. The chain uses TRBV6-1 and TRBJ1-5; D remains ambiguous. CDR1 MNHNS and CDR2 SASEGT come from the germline V gene. This CDR3 spans 15 amino acids. The DNA of the CDR3 is TGTGCTAGCAGTGACTCAGAGGAAGTCAGTCGGCCCCAGCATTTT. Amino acid sequence: CASSDSEEVSRPQHF.

Points on this clonotype: Its ends do not fully match the called genes, so a read error is possible. The rearrangement uses TRBV10-2 and TRBJ2-1; 12 bases line up with TRBD2. Germline-derived CDR1 and CDR2 are WSHSY and SAAADI. The CDR3 runs 15 residues. The chain's CDR3 is CASTNLAGGPNEELF. In nucleotides, the CDR3 is TGCGCCAGCACCAATCTAGCGGGAGGGCCCAATGAGGAGTTATTC.

This clonotype was found many times. The rearrangement links TRBV20-1 to TRBJ2-2, with 12 nucleotides matching TRBD2. Germline V gives CDR1 DFQATT, CDR2 SNEGSKA (reference sequence). Germline trimming cut 1 base from V and 5 bases from J; bases unmatched to any gene: 5. The CDR3 length is 16 residues. DNA for the CDR3: TGCAGTGCTAGAGGGGGGCTAGCGGGAGGGACCGGGGAGCTGTTTTTT. It specifies CSARGGLAGGTGELFF.